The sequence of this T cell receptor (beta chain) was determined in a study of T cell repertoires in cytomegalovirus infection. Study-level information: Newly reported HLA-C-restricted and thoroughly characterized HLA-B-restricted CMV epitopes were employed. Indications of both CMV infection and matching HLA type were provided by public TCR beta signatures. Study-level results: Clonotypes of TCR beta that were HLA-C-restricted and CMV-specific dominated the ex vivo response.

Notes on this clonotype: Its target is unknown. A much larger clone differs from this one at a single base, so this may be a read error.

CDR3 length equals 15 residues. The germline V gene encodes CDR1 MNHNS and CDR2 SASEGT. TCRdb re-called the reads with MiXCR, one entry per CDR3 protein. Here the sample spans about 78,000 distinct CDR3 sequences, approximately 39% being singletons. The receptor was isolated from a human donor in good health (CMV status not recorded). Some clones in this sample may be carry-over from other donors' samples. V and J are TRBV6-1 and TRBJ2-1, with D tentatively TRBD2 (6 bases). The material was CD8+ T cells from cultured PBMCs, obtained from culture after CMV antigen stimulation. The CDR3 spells CASSYTGEPYNEQIF. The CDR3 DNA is TGTGCCAGCAGTTACACGGGGGAGCCCTACAATGAGCAGATCTTC.